The 14 T cell receptor beta chains below were found in one sample sequenced in a study of blood T cell repertoires in COVID-19. Using immunoSEQ multiplex PCR, the repertoire was profiled, and TCRdb retains in-frame clones only, with some absent. The sample lists some 180,000 clones; roughly three quarters were seen once. Sequencing used peripheral blood. All receptors derive from a woman between 45 and 60 years old with active or convalescent COVID-19.

The chain has TRBV7-2 and TRBJ2-5, with TRBD2 matching 11 bases. After removal of 5 bases from V and 2 bases from J, the junction contained 4 bases not matched to a gene. Looked up from germline, CDR1 is SGHTA and CDR2 is FQGNSA. CDR3 length: 15 amino acids. CDR3 residues: CASSKLAGVQETQYF. DNA of the CDR3: TGTGCCAGCAGCAAACTAGCGGGGGTGCAAGAGACCCAGTACTTC.

This sequence joins TRBV6-5 and TRBJ1-2, with 9 bases lining up with TRBD1. Germline loops: CDR1 MNHEY, CDR2 SVGAGI. With V trimmed by 3 bases and J by 8 bases, 7 bases remained unmatched. The CDR3 runs 14 residues. The chain's CDR3 is CASSYTGTGSGYTF. CDR3 in DNA: TGTGCCAGCAGTTATACAGGGACAGGGTCGGGCTACACCTTC.

V usage is TRBV18 and J usage is TRBJ2-3; 11 positions agree with TRBD1. Trimming at V came to 6 bases and at J to 0 bases, leaving 5 bases not matched to a gene. The CDR3 is 16 amino acids. Germline V gives CDR1 KGHSH, CDR2 LQKENI. The CDR3 here is CASSLGTGGSTDTQYF. In nucleotides, the CDR3 is TGTGCCAGCTCGTTGGGGACAGGGGGAAGCACAGATACGCAGTATTTT.

The chain links TRBV7-2 to TRBJ2-7, with D unclear. There are 12 residues in the CDR3. Trimming shortened V by 7 bases and J by 2 bases, and 9 bases separated the two germline ends. Germline V CDR1 and CDR2: SGHTA, FQGNSA. CDR3 sequence reads: CASNLSPYEQYF. Written as DNA, the CDR3 is TGTGCCAGCAATCTATCCCCCTACGAGCAGTACTTC. The full variable domain, in which reference TRBV7-2 and TRBJ2-7 provide the parts outside the CDR3, is GAGVSQSPSNKVTEKGKDVELRCDPISGHTALYWYRQSLGQGLEFLIYFQGNSAPDKSGLPSDRFSAERTGGSVSTLTIQRTQQEDSAVYLCASNLSPYEQYFGPGTRLTVT.

This chain uses TRBV4-2 with TRBJ1-1; D possibly corresponds to TRBD1 (5 bases). The CDR3 length is 15 residues. V shed 1 base and J shed 7 bases, with 16 bases lying between them. The germline gives CDR1 LGHNA, CDR2 YNFKEQ. CDR3 residues: CASSQGQAVRGEAFF. The DNA for the CDR3 is TGTGCCAGCAGCCAAGGGCAGGCAGTAAGGGGTGAAGCTTTCTTT.

The gene calls are TRBV9 and TRBJ2-3; TRBD2 matches at 12 bases. This CDR3 has 16 residues. Germline-derived CDR1 and CDR2 are SGDLS and YYNGEE. With 0 bases clipped from V and 1 base from J, the junction kept 0 bases outside the gene matches. The CDR3 DNA is TGTGCCAGCAGCGTAGCTAGCGGGGGGGGCACAGATACGCAGTATTTT. Translating it yields CASSVASGGGTDTQYF. Based on the CDR3 plus reference TRBV9 and TRBJ2-3, the full variable domain is DSGVTQTPKHLITATGQRVTLRCSPRSGDLSVYWYQQSLDQGLQFLIQYYNGEERAKGNILERFSAQQFPDLHSELNLSSLELGDSALYFCASSVASGGGTDTQYFGPGTRLTVL.

V and J are TRBV6-2 or TRBV6-3 and TRBJ2-1; 13 bases match TRBD2. Germline V gives CDR1 MNHEY, CDR2 SVGEGT. The trim removed 6 bases at V and 8 bases at J, leaving 13 bases unmatched. The CDR3 has 17 residues. The CDR3 loop is CASSSRGLAGKSDEQFF. The CDR3 DNA follows: TGTGCCAGCAGCTCCCGGGGACTAGCGGGAAAGTCGGATGAGCAGTTCTTC.

The chain is built from TRBV18 and TRBJ2-7; D unclear. Deletions cut 2 bases from V and 6 bases from J, with 11 bases between. Germline CDR1 reads KGHSH; CDR2 reads LQKENI. The CDR3 loop spans 13 amino acids. In nucleotides, the CDR3 is TGTGCCAGCTCACCAAGTAGTGGTGGCGAGCAGTACTTC. It yields the protein CASSPSSGGEQYF.

The V and J genes are TRBV15 and TRBJ1-4; D not certain. The CDR3 is 15 residues long. Trimming cost V 1 base and J 4 bases, with 10 bases left between them. In germline, CDR1 is LNHNV, CDR2 YYDKDF (reference sequence). CDR3 sequence: CATSRVGGLNEKLFF. CDR3 sequence (DNA): TGTGCCACCAGCAGAGTAGGAGGGCTTAATGAAAAACTGTTTTTT. Filled out from reference TRBV15 and TRBJ1-4, the complete variable domain reads DAMVIQNPRYQVTQFGKPVTLSCSQTLNHNVMYWYQQKSSQAPKLLFHYYDKDFNNEADTPDNFQSRRPNTSFCFLDIRSPGLGDTAMYLCATSRVGGLNEKLFFGSGTQLSVL.

V is TRBV7-9 and J is TRBJ1-1; D is perhaps TRBD1 (5 bases). Germline assignment: CDR1 SEHNR and CDR2 FQNEAQ (reference sequence). The CDR3 length is 16 residues. The germline V and J ends were trimmed by 6 bases and 3 bases, with 20 bases remaining between them. The CDR3 coding sequence is TGTGCCAGCAGGCGGGACCCAAGGAAGGGCCACACTGAAGCTTTCTTT. This encodes CASRRDPRKGHTEAFF.

This clone was observed a handful of times. The chain joins TRBV5-4 to TRBJ2-1; 12 positions match TRBD2. Germline trimming cut 4 bases from V and 8 bases from J; bases unmatched to any gene: 13. The V gene's germline CDR1 is SGHNT and CDR2 YYREEE (reference sequence). This CDR3 region has 17 residues. The CDR3 DNA follows: TGTGCCAGCAGCGATCCGACTAGCGGGAGTATAAGGGATGAGCAGTTCTTC. This gives the protein CASSDPTSGSIRDEQFF.

This chain links TRBV7-9 with TRBJ1-2, with 8 bases that match TRBD1. V gave up 0 bases and J gave up 8 bases; unmatched junction bases: 2. The CDR3 runs 13 residues. The germline V gene encodes CDR1 SEHNR and CDR2 FQNEAQ (reference sequence). CDR3 region: CASSLATGDGYTF. DNA for the CDR3: TGTGCCAGCAGCTTAGCGACAGGGGACGGCTACACCTTC.

This sequence joins TRBV7-2 and TRBJ2-5; D is possibly TRBD2 (6 bases). V lost 1 base, J lost 1 base, and 10 bases lay in between. The CDR3 consists of 15 residues. Germline CDR1 SGHTA, CDR2 FQGNSA. CDR3 nucleotide sequence: TGTGCCAGCAGCTTAGGGGACTGGTCCCAAGAGACCCAGTACTTC. Translated, it gives CASSLGDWSQETQYF.

This rearrangement joins TRBV13 to TRBJ2-7, with TRBD1 identical over 8 bases. Germline CDR1 and CDR2: PRHDT and FYEKMQ (reference sequence). V lost 5 bases, J lost 7 bases, and 19 bases stayed unmatched. The CDR3 loop spans 17 amino acids. CDR3 sequence (DNA): TGTGCCAGCAGCGATCCCACCGGACAGGGTGGGGTTGGAGAGCAGTACTTC. Amino acids: CASSDPTGQGGVGEQYF.